Presented here are 20 T cell receptor beta chains from one specimen sequenced in a study of shared clonotypes between healthy human individuals. Using immunoSEQ multiplex PCR, the repertoire was profiled, and TCRdb retains in-frame clones only, with some absent. The table shows 1 million to 1.2 million clones, with roughly 77% occurring only once. Sequencing was performed on memory CD4+ T cells from PBMCs. The subset here: CD45RA-negative fraction. These TCRs come from a man between 18 and 35 years old in good health. Some clones in this sample may be carry-over from other donors' samples.

DNA for the CDR3: TGTGCCAGCAGTTATTTGTCGGGATTCGAAGCTTTCTTT. This encodes CASSYLSGFEAFF. The V and J genes are TRBV6-6 and TRBJ1-1; D ambiguous. Trimming took 3 bases from V and 8 from J, leaving 13 bases between them. The CDR3 loop spans 13 amino acids. Germline V lookup: CDR1 MNHNY, CDR2 SVGAGI (reference sequence).

This chain joins TRBV2 and TRBJ2-3; D gene ambiguous. There are 14 residues in the CDR3. CDR1 and CDR2 from the germline V gene are SNHLY and FYNNEI. The ends were cut back, 6 bases at V and 2 bases at J, with 12 bases in the middle. The CDR3 bases are TGTGCCAGCAGGCCAAGTTCTGCCACAGATACGCAGTATTTT. Translated: CASRPSSATDTQYF.

V is TRBV7-9 and J is TRBJ2-1; the D is unclear. V was clipped by 2 bases and J by 2 bases, with 7 bases between them. CDR1 is SEHNR and CDR2 is FQNEAQ in the germline V gene (reference sequence). The CDR3 totals 14 residues. The CDR3 here is CASSLTGPYNEQFF. CDR3 sequence (DNA): TGTGCCAGCAGCTTAACCGGGCCCTACAATGAGCAGTTCTTC.

In this sample, this clone turned up a few times. This chain uses TRBV5-1 with TRBJ2-5, with TRBD1 matching over 12 bases. The CDR3 totals 15 residues. Trimming cost V 4 bases and J 5 bases; bases outside gene matches: 6. Per the germline V gene, CDR1 is SGHRS and CDR2 is YFSETQ. CDR3 protein: CASSGGTGGGETQYF. CDR3 nucleotide sequence: TGCGCCAGCAGCGGAGGGACAGGGGGCGGGGAGACCCAGTACTTC.

The table lists this clone with a few counts. The chain employs TRBV28 and TRBJ1-6, with D tentatively TRBD1 (6 bases). Looked up from germline, CDR1 is MDHEN and CDR2 is SYDVKM. Trimming stripped 3 bases from V and 8 bases from J, with 11 bases between. The CDR3 is made up of 14 amino acids. The DNA of the CDR3 is TGTGCCAGCAGTTTGGCCAACAGGGATTCACCCCTCCACTTT. Residues: CASSLANRDSPLHF.

This chain uses TRBV6-6 with TRBJ1-2, with D possibly TRBD1 on 6 matching bases. Trimming took off 5 bases at V and 4 bases at J, with 20 bases between the two ends. This CDR3 is 16 amino acids long. Per the germline V gene, CDR1 is MNHNY and CDR2 is SVGAGI (reference sequence). In DNA, the CDR3 is TGTGCCAGCAGTCTAGACTCGGCCCGGACAGTCTATGGCTACACCTTC. It yields the protein CASSLDSARTVYGYTF.

The chain employs TRBV27 and TRBJ1-4, with 8 bases matching TRBD1. CDR3 length equals 19 residues. V trimming: 4 bases; J trimming: 8 bases; junction bases outside the gene matches: 21. Germline CDR1 is MNHEY and CDR2 is SMNVEV (reference sequence). In DNA form, the CDR3 reads TGTGCCAGCAGTTCGATACAGGGGGTGCAAGGTGGAAGTAACGAAAAACTGTTTTTT. It specifies CASSSIQGVQGGSNEKLFF.

CDR3: CASTYPGQVGNEQFF. The CDR3 DNA reads as TGTGCCAGCACTTATCCCGGACAGGTCGGAAATGAGCAGTTCTTC. The gene calls are TRBV6-6 and TRBJ2-1, with 7 nucleotides matching TRBD1. V dropped 7 bases and J dropped 7; count of bases not matched to a gene: 13. Germline V CDR1 and CDR2: MNHNY, SVGAGI (reference sequence). The CDR3 has 15 amino acids.

The rearrangement links TRBV7-2 to TRBJ2-1; possibly TRBD2 for D (6 bases). The V and J ends lost 0 bases and 3 bases respectively, with 12 bases between them. This CDR3 has 16 residues. The germline V gene encodes CDR1 SGHTA and CDR2 FQGNSA. Written as DNA, the CDR3 is TGTGCCAGCAGCTTAGCGGGGAGGTCCTACTACAATGAGCAGTTCTTC. This encodes CASSLAGRSYYNEQFF.

The chain uses TRBV6-1 and TRBJ2-1; no clear D. The CDR3 is made up of 16 amino acids. From germline, CDR1 is MNHNS and CDR2 SASEGT. The germline V and J ends were trimmed by 3 bases and 0 bases, with 12 bases remaining between them. The CDR3 reads CASSDTGSGSYNEQFF. In nucleotides, the CDR3 is TGTGCCAGCAGTGACACCGGGTCAGGCTCCTACAATGAGCAGTTCTTC.

The chain combines TRBV7-8 with TRBJ2-1; the match to TRBD2 covers 7 bases. The V gene's germline CDR1 is SGHVS and CDR2 FQNEAQ. Trimming took 5 bases from V and 7 from J; bases not matched to a gene: 11. The CDR3 has 15 residues. The CDR3, as DNA: TGTGCCAGCAGCCACCCGGGGGGTAGCGGAAATGAGCAGTTCTTC. It yields the protein CASSHPGGSGNEQFF.

CDR3 coding DNA: TGCAGCGGTGGTTCTGAGGATGGCTACACCTTC. Amino acid sequence: CSGGSEDGYTF. V usage is TRBV29-1 and J usage is TRBJ1-2; the D is unclear. CDR3 length: 11 amino acids. V lost 7 bases and J 6 bases, leaving 12 bases between the germline ends. From germline, CDR1 is SQVTM and CDR2 ANQGSEA.

The chain is built from TRBV6-5 and TRBJ2-7; TRBD1 matches 7 bases. Germline V CDR1 and CDR2: MNHEY, SVGAGI. The CDR3 is 13 amino acids. V shed 6 bases, J shed 5 bases, and the junction held 7 bases outside the gene matches. The CDR3 region has the DNA TGTGCCAGCAGGGCCGACAGGGCCCACGAGCAGTACTTC. It yields the protein CASRADRAHEQYF.

This clone was picked up many times. The V gene is TRBV5-1, the J gene TRBJ1-2; tentative D call: TRBD1 (6 bases). Germline V gives CDR1 SGHRS, CDR2 YFSETQ. The CDR3 is 14 residues long. Trimming left V 4 bases short and J 2 bases short, with 12 bases between. DNA for the CDR3: TGCGCCAGCAGCAAGGACAGCTCGAACTATGGCTACACCTTC. As protein: CASSKDSSNYGYTF. Looking up the rest from reference TRBV5-1 and TRBJ1-2 gives the full variable domain: KAGVTQTPRYLIKTRGQQVTLSCSPISGHRSVSWYQQTPGQGLQFLFEYFSETQRNKGNFPGRFSGRQFSNSRSEMNVSTLELGDSALYLCASSKDSSNYGYTFGSGTRLTVV.

This clone appeared a single time. The rearrangement uses TRBV7-9 and TRBJ1-5; D is possibly TRBD1 (5 bases). Germline CDR1 is SEHNR and CDR2 is FQNEAQ (reference sequence). This CDR3 comprises 15 residues. V was pared by 3 bases and J by 2 bases, with 11 bases between. The CDR3 reads CASSLYKGGNQPQHF. In DNA form, the CDR3 reads TGTGCCAGCAGCTTGTATAAAGGGGGCAATCAGCCCCAGCATTTT.

The chain links TRBV9 to TRBJ2-2; 11 bases align to TRBD2. Trimming at V came to 4 bases and at J to 5 bases, leaving 7 bases not matched to a gene. The germline V gene has CDR1 SGDLS and CDR2 YYNGEE. The CDR3 is 16 residues long. The chain's CDR3 is CASSPHGTSGTGELFF. Written as DNA, the CDR3 is TGTGCCAGCAGCCCTCACGGGACTAGCGGTACCGGGGAGCTGTTTTTT.

The chain uses TRBV9 and TRBJ1-2, with D perhaps matching TRBD1 (6 bases). This CDR3 is 15 amino acids long. CDR1 and CDR2 from the germline V gene are SGDLS and YYNGEE. Trimming removed 0 bases at V and 2 bases at J, with 11 bases between. CDR3: CASSVAGDINYGYTF. The CDR3 coding sequence is TGTGCCAGCAGCGTAGCTGGGGACATCAACTATGGCTACACCTTC.

The count of this clone is one. V usage is TRBV15 and J usage is TRBJ1-1; D possibly corresponds to TRBD1 (5 bases). CDR1 is LNHNV, CDR2 YYDKDF, per germline (reference sequence). Trimming removed 2 bases from V and 4 bases from J, with 11 bases in between. This CDR3 spans 14 amino acids. CDR3 nucleotide sequence: TGTGCCACCAGCAGACAGGGCGGGCTCACTGAAGCTTTCTTT. This encodes CATSRQGGLTEAFF.

The chain combines TRBV4-3 with TRBJ2-3; a weak D match, TRBD2 (5 bases). V was clipped by 0 bases and J by 6 bases, with 19 bases between them. This CDR3 is built from 17 residues. CDR1 and CDR2 from the germline V gene are LGHNA and YSLEER. The CDR3: CASSQDLGGRAADTQYF. For the CDR3, the DNA is TGCGCCAGCAGCCAAGATCTAGGAGGACGGGCCGCGGATACGCAGTATTTT.

CDR3: CASSLYPSEIYNEQFF. In DNA form, the CDR3 reads TGCGCCAGCAGCTTATACCCTAGCGAGATCTACAATGAGCAGTTCTTC. The rearrangement uses TRBV5-1 and TRBJ2-1; D perhaps matches TRBD2 (6 bases). V shed 2 bases and J shed 3 bases, with 15 bases lying between them. Germline V gene data show CDR1 as SGHRS and CDR2 as YFSETQ. The CDR3 covers 16 residues.